The 7 T cell receptor beta chains below were found in one sample sequenced in a study of T cells in narcolepsy. Using immunoSEQ multiplex PCR, the repertoire was profiled, and TCRdb retains in-frame clones only, with some absent. The sample contains around 30,000 clones, around 80% of which appear only once. Input material: CD45RA- memory CD4+ T cells from PBMCs. These receptors were collected from a human donor with narcolepsy.

This clone was observed once. This rearrangement joins TRBV5-6 to TRBJ1-2; D is ambiguous. Deletions cut 0 bases from V and 8 bases from J, with 14 bases between. The length of the CDR3 is 14 residues. CDR1 is SGHDT, CDR2 YYEEEE, per germline. This CDR3 reads CASSLAQSLWGYTF. CDR3 sequence (DNA): TGTGCCAGCAGCTTGGCTCAGAGCCTGTGGGGCTACACCTTC. Complete variable domain (other parts from reference TRBV5-6 and TRBJ1-2): DAGVTQSPTHLIKTRGQQVTLRCSPKSGHDTVSWYQQALGQGPQFIFQYYEEEERQRGNFPDRFSGHQFPNYSSELNVNALLLGDSALYLCASSLAQSLWGYTFGSGTRLTVV.

Details on this clone: Additional DNA sequences in this sample encode the identical CDR3. The chain recombines TRBV13 with TRBJ2-1, with TRBD1 matching over 9 bases. The ends lost 5 bases at V and 6 bases at J; junction bases unmatched: 2. Germline loops: CDR1 PRHDT, CDR2 FYEKMQ (reference sequence). This CDR3 has 13 residues. The CDR3 coding sequence is TGTGCCAGCAGCAGGGGACAGGGCAATGAGCAGTTCTTC. This gives the protein CASSRGQGNEQFF.

The chain carries TRBV29-1 and TRBJ2-7; tentative D call: TRBD1 (6 bases). V was shortened by 0 bases and J by 6 bases, with 9 bases between the two germline ends. In germline, CDR1 is SQVTM, CDR2 ANQGSEA. The CDR3 runs 12 residues. The CDR3 loop reads CSVEEGRGEQYF. The CDR3 DNA follows: TGCAGCGTTGAAGAAGGCAGGGGCGAGCAGTACTTC.

V usage is TRBV10-2 and J usage is TRBJ2-7; 8 nucleotides line up with TRBD1. The length of the CDR3 is 16 residues. With 7 bases clipped from V and 1 base from J, the junction kept 12 bases outside the gene matches. Germline values: CDR1 WSHSY, CDR2 SAAADI. CDR3 amino acids: CASTLTLQGGSYEQYF. CDR3 DNA: TGCGCCAGCACCCTGACCTTACAGGGGGGATCCTACGAGCAGTACTTC.

This clone was counted a few times. J is TRBJ2-1 and V is TRBV11-2, with a possible D match to TRBD1 (6 bases). This CDR3 has 13 residues. Trimming cost V 1 base and J 14 bases, with 15 bases left between them. Germline V gene data show CDR1 as SGHAT and CDR2 as FQNNGV. The CDR3 protein is CASSLASRGPEFF. The DNA for the CDR3 is TGTGCCAGCAGCTTAGCCAGCAGGGGTCCGGAGTTCTTC.

The rearrangement links TRBV30 to TRBJ2-7; 8 bases are shared with TRBD1. CDR3 length: 15 residues. The trim removed 1 base at V and 2 bases at J, leaving 7 bases unmatched. CDR1 GTSNPN and CDR2 SVGIG come from the germline V gene (reference sequence). The CDR3 DNA follows: TGTGCCTGGAGTGGGAGGACAGGGCGTACCTACGAGCAGTACTTC. Protein sequence: CAWSGRTGRTYEQYF.

The chain links TRBV15 to TRBJ2-5; tentative D call: TRBD2 (7 bases). This CDR3 comprises 13 residues. The germline V gene has CDR1 LNHNV and CDR2 YYDKDF (reference sequence). Trimming stripped 6 bases from V and 6 bases from J, with 14 bases between. CDR3 coding DNA: TGTGCCACCAGTCGGGGGGCTGAAAAGACCCAGTACTTC. Its protein product is CATSRGAEKTQYF.